A single sample gave rise to the 25 T cell receptor beta chains below, sequenced in a study of blood T cell repertoires in COVID-19. Clones were read by immunoSEQ multiplex PCR, and TCRdb kept only the in-frame ones, dropping some. The table shows around 100,000 clones, with around four fifths occurring only once. The sequencing sample was made of peripheral blood. All receptors derive from a woman between 65 and 79 years old with acute or convalescent COVID-19.

The rearrangement uses TRBV30 and TRBJ2-2; D may be TRBD2 (5 bases). Germline V lookup: CDR1 GTSNPN, CDR2 SVGIG (reference sequence). The V gene lost 1 base and the J gene lost 2 bases, with 8 bases spanning the gap. The CDR3 has 14 amino acids. The CDR3 DNA is TGTGCCTGGAGTGGGACGGGAAACACCGGGGAGCTGTTTTTT. Residues: CAWSGTGNTGELFF. Full variable domain (rest looked up from reference TRBV30 and TRBJ2-2): SQTIHQWPATLVQPVGSPLSLECTVEGTSNPNLYWYRQAAGRGLQLLFYSVGIGQISSEVPQNLSASRPQDRQFILSSKKLLLSDSGFYLCAWSGTGNTGELFFGEGSRLTVL.

The chain joins TRBV6-1 to TRBJ1-5; 8 bases line up with TRBD1. The CDR3 runs to 15 residues. Germline V gene lookup returns CDR1 MNHNS and CDR2 SASEGT. The V and J ends lost 1 base and 2 bases, in that order; junction bases with no gene match: 1. The CDR3 region is CASSEEGQGNQPQHF. The CDR3 DNA reads as TGTGCCAGCAGTGAAGAGGGACAGGGCAATCAGCCCCAGCATTTT.

The chain links TRBV19 to TRBJ1-1; tentatively, D is TRBD1 (6 bases). This CDR3 has 13 residues. Germline lookup yields CDR1 LNHDA and CDR2 SQIVND (reference sequence). With 6 bases removed from V and 6 bases from J, the gap between germline ends came to 14 bases. CDR3 residues: CASRQGTLAEAFF. The CDR3 DNA sequence: TGTGCCAGTAGACAGGGCACTTTGGCTGAAGCTTTCTTT.

The chain employs TRBV7-2 and TRBJ1-2, with D possibly being TRBD1 (5 bases). The CDR3 runs to 13 residues. In germline, CDR1 is SGHTA, CDR2 FQGNSA. The ends were cut back, 5 bases at V and 6 bases at J, with 13 bases in the middle. The CDR3 DNA follows: TGTGCCAGCAGCCCGCGGACCAGGGATGGCTACACCTTC. The encoded protein is CASSPRTRDGYTF.

The rearrangement links TRBV28 to TRBJ1-4; TRBD1 aligns across 11 bases. CDR3 length: 15 residues. CDR1 MDHEN and CDR2 SYDVKM come from the germline V gene. Trimming took 5 bases from V and 8 from J; bases not matched to a gene: 7. CDR3 residues: CASSLSGTGGEKLFF. CDR3 DNA sequence: TGTGCCAGCAGTCTATCCGGGACAGGGGGAGAAAAACTGTTTTTT.

The rearrangement joins TRBV27 to TRBJ1-2; TRBD1 aligns across 9 bases. The CDR3 runs 14 residues. V was clipped by 3 bases and J by 6 bases; unmatched bases: 5. The germline V gene encodes CDR1 MNHEY and CDR2 SMNVEV (reference sequence). In DNA form, the CDR3 reads TGTGCCAGCAGTTTCCGAAGGACAGGGGATGGCTACACCTTC. Translated: CASSFRRTGDGYTF.

There are a few counts of this clone. The gene calls are TRBV19 and TRBJ1-4, with 7 bases that match TRBD1. CDR3 size: 16 residues. Germline V gives CDR1 LNHDA, CDR2 SQIVND (reference sequence). Trimming cost V 5 bases and J 2 bases; bases outside gene matches: 8. The CDR3 DNA sequence: TGTGCCAGTAGTGGGACAGAAGGTTCGACTAATGAAAAACTGTTTTTT. This sequence encodes CASSGTEGSTNEKLFF.

This clone turned up a few times. V and J are TRBV7-8 and TRBJ1-1; D gene ambiguous. V was cut by 3 bases and J by 4 bases, with 9 bases left in between. The CDR3 contains 13 residues. CDR1 and CDR2 from the germline V gene are SGHVS and FQNEAQ. The CDR3: CASSFGEGTEAFF. CDR3 bases: TGTGCCAGCAGCTTTGGGGAGGGCACTGAAGCTTTCTTT.

The chain couples TRBV7-9 to TRBJ1-1, with 7 nucleotides matching TRBD1. Germline loops: CDR1 SEHNR, CDR2 FQNEAQ (reference sequence). Losses at the gene ends were 4 bases for V and 7 bases for J; bases not matched to a gene: 21. The CDR3 extends over 18 amino acids. CDR3 region: CASSSSNGKQGWDSEAFF. In DNA, the CDR3 is TGTGCCAGCAGCTCCTCAAACGGAAAACAGGGGTGGGATAGTGAAGCTTTCTTT.

V is TRBV7-2 and J is TRBJ2-1; TRBD2 might be the D (6 bases). CDR3 size: 13 residues. Per germline, CDR1 SGHTA and CDR2 FQGNSA. Between the trimmed V and J ends, which lost 2 bases and 7 bases, there was a span of 9 bases. CDR3 coding DNA: TGTGCCAGCAGCTTAACCCGGGAGAATGAGCAGTTCTTC. As protein: CASSLTRENEQFF.

The rearrangement joins TRBV7-2 to TRBJ2-1; 10 positions match TRBD2. Germline V gene data show CDR1 as SGHTA and CDR2 as FQGNSA. This CDR3 is 16 amino acids long. The V segment lost 4 bases and the J segment 3 bases; nucleotides outside the gene matches: 6. CDR3 in DNA: TGTGCCAGCAGCTCTCCCAGCGGGGGGGTCTACAATGAGCAGTTCTTC. As protein: CASSSPSGGVYNEQFF.

This chain joins TRBV29-1 and TRBJ2-2; no definite D call. The CDR3 is 15 amino acids. V lost 4 bases and J 1 base, leaving 13 bases between the germline ends. Per the germline V gene, CDR1 is SQVTM and CDR2 is ANQGSEA. The DNA of the CDR3 is TGCAGCGTTGGAGGTTATGGCAAGAACACCGGGGAGCTGTTTTTT. Amino acids: CSVGGYGKNTGELFF.

V usage is TRBV28 and J usage is TRBJ1-1; D unclear. Trimming cost V 3 bases and J 10 bases, with 9 bases left between them. Germline lookup yields CDR1 MDHEN and CDR2 SYDVKM. This CDR3 comprises 11 residues. The CDR3 sequence is CASSFEWAAFF. The CDR3 DNA reads as TGTGCCAGCAGTTTTGAGTGGGCAGCTTTCTTT.

The V and J genes are TRBV27 and TRBJ1-5; no reliable D call. The CDR3 is 15 amino acids. Germline CDR1 reads MNHEY; CDR2 reads SMNVEV (reference sequence). V dropped 6 bases and J dropped 1 base, with 13 bases sitting between them. For the CDR3, the DNA is TGTGCCAGCAGCCTAACGATTTTAAGCAATCAGCCCCAGCATTTT. Protein: CASSLTILSNQPQHF.

V and J are TRBV6-5 and TRBJ2-7; tentative D call: TRBD1 (5 bases). This CDR3 is built from 15 residues. V lost 0 bases and J 3 bases, leaving 12 bases between the germline ends. Germline CDR1 MNHEY, CDR2 SVGAGI. For the CDR3, the DNA is TGTGCCAGCAGTTACTCGAGAGAGACAGACTACGAGCAGTACTTC. Translated, it gives CASSYSRETDYEQYF.

The chain combines TRBV7-3 with TRBJ2-1; D might be TRBD2 (6 bases). Trimming stripped 6 bases from V and 5 bases from J, with 14 bases between. CDR1 is SGHTA, CDR2 FQGTGA, per germline. The CDR3 spans 14 residues. CDR3 nucleotides: TGTGCCAGCAGTTATAGACTAGGGAACAATGAGCAGTTCTTC. Translating gives CASSYRLGNNEQFF. Combining the CDR3 with reference TRBV7-3 and TRBJ2-1 gives the whole variable domain GAGVSQTPSNKVTEKGKYVELRCDPISGHTALYWYRQSLGQGPEFLIYFQGTGAADDSGLPNDRFFAVRPEGSVSTLKIQRTERGDSAVYLCASSYRLGNNEQFFGPGTRLTVL.

CDR3 sequence reads: CASSLLAGRTGELFF. The CDR3 nucleotides read TGTGCCAGCAGTTTGCTCGCAGGAAGGACCGGGGAGCTGTTTTTT. V gene TRBV28 combines with J gene TRBJ2-2; unclear D gene. The CDR3 runs 15 residues. Per germline, CDR1 MDHEN and CDR2 SYDVKM. The V gene lost 3 bases and the J gene lost 5 bases, with 13 bases spanning the gap.

This rearrangement joins TRBV9 to TRBJ1-3; no definite D call. Germline values: CDR1 SGDLS, CDR2 YYNGEE. CDR3 length: 18 residues. Deletions cut 4 bases from V and 0 bases from J, with 20 bases between. The CDR3 protein is CASSPTADRGYSGNTIYF. The CDR3 DNA reads TGTGCCAGCAGCCCGACCGCCGACCGGGGTTACTCTGGAAACACCATATATTTT.

This clone was detected a few times. V usage is TRBV2 and J usage is TRBJ2-5, with 8 nucleotides matching TRBD2. The V gene end was trimmed by 8 bases and the J gene end by 4 bases; junction bases not matched to a gene: 9. Germline loops: CDR1 SNHLY, CDR2 FYNNEI. This CDR3 spans 14 amino acids. The CDR3 region has the DNA TGTGCCAGCCAGACGCGGGGGGTTGGAGAGACCCAGTACTTC. It is translated as CASQTRGVGETQYF.

The J gene is TRBJ1-1, the V gene TRBV5-1, with 7 bases matching TRBD1. CDR3 length: 17 amino acids. Germline V gives CDR1 SGHRS, CDR2 YFSETQ. Trimming cost V 2 bases and J 0 bases; bases outside gene matches: 10. The CDR3 nucleotides are TGCGCCAGCAGCTTCAGTGGCAGGGGGATCGTGAACACTGAAGCTTTCTTT. It translates to CASSFSGRGIVNTEAFF.

The chain carries TRBV7-8 and TRBJ2-1; D is perhaps TRBD1 (6 bases). This CDR3 is built from 16 residues. The V gene lost 5 bases and the J gene lost 0 bases, with 14 bases spanning the gap. CDR1 is SGHVS and CDR2 is FQNEAQ in the germline V gene. The CDR3 spells CASSLTGTSSYNEQFF. CDR3 sequence (DNA): TGTGCCAGCAGCCTTACCGGGACAAGCTCCTACAATGAGCAGTTCTTC. Complete variable domain (other parts from reference TRBV7-8 and TRBJ2-1): GAGVSQSPRYKVAKRGQDVALRCDPISGHVSLFWYQQALGQGPEFLTYFQNEAQLDKSGLPSDRFFAERPEGSVSTLKIQRTQQEDSAVYLCASSLTGTSSYNEQFFGPGTRLTVL.

This sequence joins TRBV18 and TRBJ1-2; 7 positions match TRBD1. V shed 6 bases, J shed 8 bases, and the junction held 12 bases outside the gene matches. The CDR3 consists of 14 residues. Germline loops: CDR1 KGHSH, CDR2 LQKENI. The CDR3 DNA sequence: TGTGCCAGCTCTCCAGGGACAGACGGATGGGGCTACACCTTC. Its translation is CASSPGTDGWGYTF.

This clone appeared a single time. The CDR3 region has the DNA TGTGCCAGCAGACCGCCCGGGCGACAGGGGAGTGAGTACGTC. This gives the protein CASRPPGRQGSEYV. The chain is built from TRBV6-5 and TRBJ2-7, with 8 positions matching TRBD1. The V gene end was trimmed by 6 bases and the J gene end by 11 bases; junction bases not matched to a gene: 15. The CDR3 is made up of 14 amino acids. CDR1 and CDR2 from the germline V gene are MNHEY and SVGAGI.

The rearrangement joins TRBV7-2 to TRBJ2-2; D unclear. Looked up from germline, CDR1 is SGHTA and CDR2 is FQGNSA. This CDR3 contains 14 residues. The V end was cut by 1 base, the J end by 0 bases, with 3 bases between. Here the CDR3 DNA reads TGTGCCAGCAGCTTAGGAGCGAACACCGGGGAGCTGTTTTTT. It specifies CASSLGANTGELFF.

This clone has just a few counts. V gene TRBV19 combines with J gene TRBJ1-2; D might be TRBD1 (5 bases). The germline V gene has CDR1 LNHDA and CDR2 SQIVND (reference sequence). This CDR3 is built from 12 residues. Trimming took 9 bases from V and 7 from J, leaving 15 bases between them. CDR3 DNA sequence: TGTGCCAGCCAAGCCCAGGGTCTTGGCTACACCTTC. Its protein product is CASQAQGLGYTF.